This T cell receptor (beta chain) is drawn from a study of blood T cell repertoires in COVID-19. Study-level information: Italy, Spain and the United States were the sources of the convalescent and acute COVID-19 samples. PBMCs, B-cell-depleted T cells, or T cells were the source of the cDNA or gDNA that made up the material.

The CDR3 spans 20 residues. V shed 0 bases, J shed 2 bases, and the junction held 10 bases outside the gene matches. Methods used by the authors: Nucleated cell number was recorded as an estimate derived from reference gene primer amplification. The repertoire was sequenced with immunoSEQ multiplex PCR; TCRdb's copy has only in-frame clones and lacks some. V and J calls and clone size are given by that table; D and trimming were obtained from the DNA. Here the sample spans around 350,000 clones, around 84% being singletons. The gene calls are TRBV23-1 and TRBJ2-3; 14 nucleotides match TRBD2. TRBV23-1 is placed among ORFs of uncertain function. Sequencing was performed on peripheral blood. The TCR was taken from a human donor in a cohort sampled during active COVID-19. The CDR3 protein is CASSQSPGLAGASITDTQYF. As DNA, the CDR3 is TGCGCCAGCAGTCAATCCCCGGGACTAGCGGGGGCCTCGATCACAGATACGCAGTATTTT.